This is a list of T cell receptor beta chains from one sample in a study of shared clonotypes between healthy human individuals. Repertoires were generated with immunoSEQ multiplex PCR, while TCRdb's copy carries only in-frame clones and drops some. The repertoire has about 2.2 million clones, under 95% of them found once; the top ten carry 1.5% to 2%. Sequencing used naive CD8+ T cells from PBMCs. These receptors were collected from a man aged 18 to 30 in good health. Some clones in this sample may be carry-over from other donors' samples. Both conserved end residues are part of each CDR3. Fields, in order: V gene, D gene, J gene, clone size, CDR3 protein, CDR3 DNA. A D gene is named only where the DNA matches it firmly. The size of a clone is reported for some rows only, either as once, few or many, or as a class for expanded clones.

>TRBV10-3|-|TRBJ2-1|-
CAIGLQFGLLDEQFF
TGTGCCATCGGATTGCAGTTCGGGCTCTTGGATGAGCAGTTCTTC
>TRBV7-9|TRBD1|TRBJ2-1|-
CAAEGTGNEQFF
TGTGCCGCAGAGGGGACAGGGAATGAGCAGTTCTTC
>TRBV28|-|TRBJ2-7|-
CASSLPSYEQYF
TGTGCCAGCAGCCTTCCGTCCTACGAGCAGTACTTC
>TRBV7-6|TRBD2|TRBJ2-3|-
CASSSRRGAGGPNGGTDTQYF
TGTGCCAGCAGCTCACGTCGTGGAGCGGGAGGGCCGAATGGTGGCACAGATACGCAGTATTTT
>TRBV7-9|TRBD1|TRBJ2-1|-
CASSWAGQGSYEQFF
TGTGCCAGCAGCTGGGCGGGACAGGGGTCTTATGAGCAGTTCTTC
>TRBV14|TRBD2|TRBJ2-2|-
CASSQGRLAVNTGELFF
TGTGCCAGCAGCCAAGGAAGGCTAGCGGTAAACACCGGGGAGCTGTTTTTT
>TRBV11-2|-|TRBJ1-2|once
CASSLSPNFYGYTF
TGTGCCAGCAGCTTATCTCCTAACTTCTATGGCTACACCTTC
>TRBV7-9|-|TRBJ2-7|-
CASRVGTYEQYF
TGTGCCAGCAGGGTTGGCACCTACGAGCAGTACTTC
>TRBV7-9|-|TRBJ2-2|-
CASSLLLVNTGELFF
TGTGCCAGCAGCCTCCTCCTTGTTAACACCGGGGAGCTGTTTTTT
>TRBV14|-|TRBJ2-1|-
CASSQDRGTDEQFF
TGTGCCAGCAGCCAAGATCGGGGGACCGATGAGCAGTTCTTC
>TRBV2|-|TRBJ2-5|-
CASSETGGETQYF
TGTGCCAGCAGTGAAACTGGGGGGGAGACCCAGTACTTC
>TRBV30|TRBD1|TRBJ1-4|-
CAWCPGTGNEKLFF
TGTGCCTGGTGTCCCGGGACAGGGAACGAAAAACTGTTTTTT
>TRBV10-3|-|TRBJ1-5|-
CAISESTLALAQPQHF
TGTGCCATCAGTGAGTCGACTTTAGCGCTGGCCCAGCCCCAGCATTTT
>TRBV5-6|-|TRBJ1-5|once
CASSLSGGVGNQPQHF
TGTGCCAGCAGCCTCTCGGGGGGCGTGGGCAATCAGCCCCAGCATTTT
>TRBV27|-|TRBJ2-7|-
CASSIGTDPLEQYF
TGTGCCAGCAGTATCGGGACGGATCCATTGGAGCAGTACTTC
>TRBV27|-|TRBJ2-7|-
CASRPTLDRYEQYF
TGTGCCAGCAGACCCACCTTGGATAGGTACGAGCAGTACTTC
>TRBV29-1|-|TRBJ2-2|-
CSFRTRKNTGELFF
TGCAGCTTTAGGACAAGGAAGAACACCGGGGAGCTGTTTTTT
>TRBV29-1|-|TRBJ2-2|-
CSVLGPGGELFF
TGCAGCGTTTTGGGCCCCGGAGGGGAGCTGTTTTTT
>TRBV30|-|TRBJ1-2|-
CAADTPYGYTF
TGTGCCGCGGACACCCCCTATGGCTACACCTTC